This T cell receptor beta chain was sequenced in a study of spatial heterogeneity in lung cancer. MiXCR was run by TCRdb on the 5' RACE reads, yielding one entry per CDR3 protein. The sample includes about 43,000 distinct CDR3 sequences, approximately 24% of them seen just once. This clonotype has more than one count but fewer than ten. Time point indicated: blood at routine non-recurrence follow-up after resection. Per germline, CDR1 DFQATT and CDR2 SNEGSKA (reference sequence). There are 16 residues in the CDR3. Trimming cost V 0 bases and J 0 bases, with 9 bases left between them. The sequence derives from a female donor with early-stage non-small cell lung cancer. The sample was PBMCs, taken at follow-up. The chain employs TRBV20-1 and TRBJ1-6; D remains ambiguous. CDR3 sequence: CSARERLRSYNSPLHF. CDR3 coding DNA: TGCAGTGCTAGAGAGCGGCTTCGCTCCTATAATTCACCCCTCCACTTT.